The subject of this entry is one TCR beta chain. By flow cytometry, patients selected for sequencing had shown an expansion of CD8+CD57+ cells. Blood samples were obtained from patients who had received no prior therapy. The template used for profiling TCR beta VDJ and CDR3 was genomic DNA. Via MiXCR, TCRdb re-called the reads, giving one row per CDR3 protein. The data show roughly 80,000 distinct CDR3 sequences, with about three quarters seen just once and roughly 80% held by the top ten. This entry is derived from a study of CD8+CD57+ T cells in acquired aplastic anemia. About the research overall: CD4+ and CD8+ cells, once sorted, gave DNA averaging around 3.4 ug.

The sequencing sample was made of sorted CD4+, CD8+, or CD8+CD57+ T cells (not recorded which) from PBMCs. This receptor was identified in a human donor with aplastic anemia.

The CDR3 loop is CASSPRSGTQPPTDTQYF. The CDR3, as DNA: TGCGCCAGCAGCCCGAGGTCGGGGACTCAACCGCCGACAGATACGCAGTATTTT. The gene calls are TRBV5-1 and TRBJ2-3, with a tentative D call TRBD2 (6 bases). CDR3 length equals 18 residues. The V end was cut by 4 bases, the J end by 3 bases, with 24 bases between. Germline V gene lookup returns CDR1 SGHRS and CDR2 YFSETQ.